The sequence of this T cell receptor beta chain was determined in a study of blood T cell repertoires in COVID-19. Trimming left V 0 bases short and J 4 bases short, with 6 bases between. Germline CDR1 reads LGHDT; CDR2 reads YNNKEL (reference sequence). This CDR3 has 13 amino acids. The method was immunoSEQ multiplex PCR; TCRdb's version includes in-frame clones alone and lacks a portion of them. The sample carries roughly 76,000 clones, roughly 87% recorded once. Sequencing input: peripheral blood. The TCR originated in a man aged 30 to 45 with acute or convalescent COVID-19. V is TRBV3-1 (or the pseudogene TRBV3-2) and J is TRBJ1-2; tentatively, D is TRBD1 (6 bases). The CDR3 DNA reads as TGTGCCAGCAGCCAAGACAGGGGCTATGGCTACACCTTC. This encodes CASSQDRGYGYTF.